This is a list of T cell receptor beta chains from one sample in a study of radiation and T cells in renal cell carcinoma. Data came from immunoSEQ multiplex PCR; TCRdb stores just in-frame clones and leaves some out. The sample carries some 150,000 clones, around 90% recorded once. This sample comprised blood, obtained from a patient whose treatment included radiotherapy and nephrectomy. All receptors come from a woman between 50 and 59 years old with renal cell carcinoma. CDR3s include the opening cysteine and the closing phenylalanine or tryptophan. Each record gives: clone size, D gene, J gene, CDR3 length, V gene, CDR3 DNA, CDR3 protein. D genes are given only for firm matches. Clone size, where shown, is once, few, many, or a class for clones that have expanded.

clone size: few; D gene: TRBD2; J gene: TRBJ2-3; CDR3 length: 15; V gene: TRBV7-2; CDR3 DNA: TGTGCCAGCAGCTTATCGGGGGGTAGGCACGATACGCAGTATTTT; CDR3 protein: CASSLSGGRHDTQYF
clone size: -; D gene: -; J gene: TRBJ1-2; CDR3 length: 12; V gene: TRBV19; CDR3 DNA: TGTGCCAGTAGTACAGGAGACTATGGCTACACCTTC; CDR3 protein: CASSTGDYGYTF
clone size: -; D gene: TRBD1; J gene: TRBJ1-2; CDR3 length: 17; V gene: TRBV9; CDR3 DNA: TGTGCCAGCACCACCTCCGGGACAGGGCTCCTTAACTATGGCTACACCTTC; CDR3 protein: CASTTSGTGLLNYGYTF
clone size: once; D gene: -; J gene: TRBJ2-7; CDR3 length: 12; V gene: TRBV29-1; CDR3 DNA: TGCAGCGTTGGTTGGGCCACAAAGGAGCAGTACTTC; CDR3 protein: CSVGWATKEQYF
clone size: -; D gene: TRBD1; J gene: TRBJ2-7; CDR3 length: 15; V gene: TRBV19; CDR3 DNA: TGTGCCAGTAGTGCCCCCGGGACAGGCTCCTACGAGCAGTACTTC; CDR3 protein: CASSAPGTGSYEQYF
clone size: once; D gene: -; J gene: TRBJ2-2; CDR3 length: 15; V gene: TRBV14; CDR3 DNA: TGTGCCAGCAGCCAATCTTCGGGGGACACCGGGGAGCTGTTTTTT; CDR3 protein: CASSQSSGDTGELFF
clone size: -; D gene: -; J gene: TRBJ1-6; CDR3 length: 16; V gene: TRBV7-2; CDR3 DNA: TGTGCCAGCAGCTCCACCTCAGCAGGCTATAATTCACCCCTCCACTTT; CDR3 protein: CASSSTSAGYNSPLHF
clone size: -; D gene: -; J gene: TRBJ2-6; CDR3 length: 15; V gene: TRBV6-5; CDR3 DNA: TGTGCCAGCACTCTACAGGGAGCTGGGGCCAACGTCCTGACTTTC; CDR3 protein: CASTLQGAGANVLTF
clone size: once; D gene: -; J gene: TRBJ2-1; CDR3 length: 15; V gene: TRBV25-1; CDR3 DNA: TGTGCCAGCAGTGATCCCGCAGGGGTCTACAATGAGCAGTTCTTC; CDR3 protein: CASSDPAGVYNEQFF
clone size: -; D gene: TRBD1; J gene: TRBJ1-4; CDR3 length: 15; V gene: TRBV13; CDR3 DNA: TGTGCCAGCAGACAAAGACAGGGGGTCAATGAAAAACTGTTTTTT; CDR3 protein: CASRQRQGVNEKLFF
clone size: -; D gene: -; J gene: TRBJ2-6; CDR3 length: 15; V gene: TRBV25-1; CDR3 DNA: TGTGCCAGCAGTTCTCCAGGGTCTGGGGCCAACGTCCTGACTTTC; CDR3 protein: CASSSPGSGANVLTF
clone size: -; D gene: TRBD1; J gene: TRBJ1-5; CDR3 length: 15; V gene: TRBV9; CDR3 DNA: TGTGCCAGCAGCCTAACAGGGGATAGCAATCAGCCCCAGCATTTT; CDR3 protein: CASSLTGDSNQPQHF
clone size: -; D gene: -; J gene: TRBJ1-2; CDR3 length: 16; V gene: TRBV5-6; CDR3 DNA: TGTGCCAGCAGCTTGGAAGTTGGCAGGGTGGGCCATGGCTACACCTTC; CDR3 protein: CASSLEVGRVGHGYTF
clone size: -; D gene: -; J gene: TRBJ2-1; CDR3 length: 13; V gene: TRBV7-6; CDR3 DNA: TGTGCCAGCAGCTCCCCAGGTCGAGATGAGCAGTTCTTC; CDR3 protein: CASSSPGRDEQFF
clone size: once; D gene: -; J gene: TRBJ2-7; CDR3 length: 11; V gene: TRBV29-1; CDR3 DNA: TGCAGCGTTTGGCAGAACTACGAGCAGTACTTC; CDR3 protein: CSVWQNYEQYF
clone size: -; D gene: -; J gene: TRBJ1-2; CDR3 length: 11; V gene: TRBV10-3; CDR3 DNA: TGTGCCATCAGTGTTTCATCTGGCTACACCTTC; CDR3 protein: CAISVSSGYTF
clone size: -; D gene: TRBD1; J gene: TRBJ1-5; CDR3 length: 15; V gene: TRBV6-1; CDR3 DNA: TGTGCCAGCAGCTTCGGGACAGGGAGCAATCAGCCCCAGCATTTT; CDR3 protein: CASSFGTGSNQPQHF
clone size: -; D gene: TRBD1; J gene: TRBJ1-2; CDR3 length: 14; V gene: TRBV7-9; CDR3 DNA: TGTGCCAGCAGCTTAGGGGGACAGTCGCATGGCTACACCTTC; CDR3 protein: CASSLGGQSHGYTF
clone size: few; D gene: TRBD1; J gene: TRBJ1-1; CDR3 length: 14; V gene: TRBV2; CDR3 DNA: TGTGCCAGCAGCCGACAGGGCGGCGTCACTGAAGCTTTCTTT; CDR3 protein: CASSRQGGVTEAFF
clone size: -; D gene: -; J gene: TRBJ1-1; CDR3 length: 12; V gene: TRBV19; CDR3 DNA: TGTGCCAGTACCGATCTCGAATATGAAGCTTTCTTT; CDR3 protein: CASTDLEYEAFF
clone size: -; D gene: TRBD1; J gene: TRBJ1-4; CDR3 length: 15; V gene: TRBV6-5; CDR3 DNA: TGTGCCAGCAGTTACTCGGGGACAGGGGGCGAAAAACTGTTTTTT; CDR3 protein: CASSYSGTGGEKLFF
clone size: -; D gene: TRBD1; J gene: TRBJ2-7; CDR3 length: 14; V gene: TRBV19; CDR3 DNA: TGTGCCAGTAGTGCAGACAGGGAAGCGGACGAGCAGTACTTC; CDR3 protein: CASSADREADEQYF
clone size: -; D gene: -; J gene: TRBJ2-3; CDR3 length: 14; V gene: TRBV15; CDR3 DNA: TGTGCCACCAGCAGTCATACTAGTGCAGATACGCAGTATTTT; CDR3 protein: CATSSHTSADTQYF
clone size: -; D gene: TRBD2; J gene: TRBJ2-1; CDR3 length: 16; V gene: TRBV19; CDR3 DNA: TGTGCCAGTAGTAGACTAGCGGGGGGGCCTTACAATGGGCAGTTCTTC; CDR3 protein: CASSRLAGGPYNGQFF
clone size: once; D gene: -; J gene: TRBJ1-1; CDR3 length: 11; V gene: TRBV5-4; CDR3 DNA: TGTGCCAGCAGCCTGTACACTGAAGCTTTCTTT; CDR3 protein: CASSLYTEAFF
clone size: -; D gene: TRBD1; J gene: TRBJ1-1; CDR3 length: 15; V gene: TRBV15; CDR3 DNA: TGTGCCACCAGCGGAACAGGGGGCGCGAACACTGAAGCTTTCTTT; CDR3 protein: CATSGTGGANTEAFF
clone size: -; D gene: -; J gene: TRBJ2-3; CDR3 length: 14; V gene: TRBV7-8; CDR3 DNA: TGTGCCAGCAGCCTTTGGACTAGCACAGATACGCAGTATTTT; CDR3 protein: CASSLWTSTDTQYF
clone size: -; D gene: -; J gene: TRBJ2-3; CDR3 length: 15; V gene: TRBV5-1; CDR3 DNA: TGCGCCAGCAGCTTGGGTGGGTTAGGGGCAGATACGCAGTATTTT; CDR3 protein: CASSLGGLGADTQYF
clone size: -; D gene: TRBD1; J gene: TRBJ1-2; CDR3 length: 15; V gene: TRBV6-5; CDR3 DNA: TGTGCCAGCAGTTCTCGGACAGGCACCAACTATGGCTACACCTTC; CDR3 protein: CASSSRTGTNYGYTF
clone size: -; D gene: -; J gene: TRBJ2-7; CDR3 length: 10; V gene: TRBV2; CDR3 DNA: TGTGCCAGCAGGGGCTACGAGCAGTACTTC; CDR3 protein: CASRGYEQYF
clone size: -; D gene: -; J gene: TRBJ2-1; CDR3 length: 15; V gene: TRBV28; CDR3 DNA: TGTGCCAGTTCCCCTAGTGGCGGAGCCTTCCATGAGCAGTTCTTC; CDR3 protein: CASSPSGGAFHEQFF
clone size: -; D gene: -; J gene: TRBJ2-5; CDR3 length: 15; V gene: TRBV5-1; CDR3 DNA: TGCGCCAGCAGCTTGGAATGGGGGTCACAAGAGACCCAGTACTTC; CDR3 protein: CASSLEWGSQETQYF
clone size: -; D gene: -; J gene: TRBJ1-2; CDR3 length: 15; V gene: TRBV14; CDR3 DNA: TGTGCCAGCAGCCAAGATCTTTCGGGTGCGCAGGGCTACACCTTC; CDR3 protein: CASSQDLSGAQGYTF
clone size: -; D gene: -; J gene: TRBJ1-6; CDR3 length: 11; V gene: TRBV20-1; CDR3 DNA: TGCAGTGCCGAAGAGGGGTCTTCCCTCCACTTT; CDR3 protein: CSAEEGSSLHF
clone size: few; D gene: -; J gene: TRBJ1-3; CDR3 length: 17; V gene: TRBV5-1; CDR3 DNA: TGCGCCAGCAGCTGGACGGATCTAGGGGGACGTAGAAACACCATATATTTT; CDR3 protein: CASSWTDLGGRRNTIYF
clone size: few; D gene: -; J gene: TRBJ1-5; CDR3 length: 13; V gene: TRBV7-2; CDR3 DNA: TGTGCCAGCAGCACTCAAGCCGGACAGCCCCAGCATTTT; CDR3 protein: CASSTQAGQPQHF
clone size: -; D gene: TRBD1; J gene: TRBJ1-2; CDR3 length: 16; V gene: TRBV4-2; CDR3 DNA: TGTGCCAGCAGCCAAGAGTCTGACAGGGACTTCAGTGGCTACACCTTC; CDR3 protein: CASSQESDRDFSGYTF
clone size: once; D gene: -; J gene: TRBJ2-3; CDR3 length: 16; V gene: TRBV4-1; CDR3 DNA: TGCGCCAGCAGCCAAGAAGGAGAGGGACTCACAGATACGCAGTATTTT; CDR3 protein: CASSQEGEGLTDTQYF
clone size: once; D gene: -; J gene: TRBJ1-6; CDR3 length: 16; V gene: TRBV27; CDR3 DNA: TGTGCCAGCAGTTTAGATTACAGGGCCTATAATTCACCCCTCCACTTT; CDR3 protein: CASSLDYRAYNSPLHF
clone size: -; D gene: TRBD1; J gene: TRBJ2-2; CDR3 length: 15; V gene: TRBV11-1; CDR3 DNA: TGTGCCAGCAGCCCGGACAGGATCCCCACCGGGGAGCTGTTTTTT; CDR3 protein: CASSPDRIPTGELFF
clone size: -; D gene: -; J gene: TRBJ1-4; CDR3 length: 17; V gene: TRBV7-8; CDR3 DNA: TGTGCCAGCAGCTTCCTCTACAGGGAACTGGCTAATGAAAAACTGTTTTTT; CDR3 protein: CASSFLYRELANEKLFF
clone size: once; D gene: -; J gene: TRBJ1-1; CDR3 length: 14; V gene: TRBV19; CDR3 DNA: TGTGCCAGTAGTCCAAAGGGGGGGTACACTGAAGCTTTCTTT; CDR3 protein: CASSPKGGYTEAFF
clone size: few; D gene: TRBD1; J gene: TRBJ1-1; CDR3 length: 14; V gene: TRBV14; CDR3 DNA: TGTGCCAGCAGCCGCTCCACAGGGGGCACTGAAGCTTTCTTT; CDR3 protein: CASSRSTGGTEAFF
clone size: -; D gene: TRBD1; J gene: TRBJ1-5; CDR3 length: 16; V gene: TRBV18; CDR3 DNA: TGTGCCAGCTCCCCCCCAGGGGGACAGGGGTACCAGCCCCAGCATTTT; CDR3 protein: CASSPPGGQGYQPQHF
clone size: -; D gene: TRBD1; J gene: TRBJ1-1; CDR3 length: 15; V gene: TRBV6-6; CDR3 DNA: TGTGCCAGCAGCTCCCGTGACAGGGCCAACACTGAAGCTTTCTTT; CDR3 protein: CASSSRDRANTEAFF
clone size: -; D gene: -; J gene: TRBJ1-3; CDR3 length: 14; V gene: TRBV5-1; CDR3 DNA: TGCGCCAGCAGCTACCCAGTGTTTGGAAACACCATATATTTT; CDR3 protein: CASSYPVFGNTIYF
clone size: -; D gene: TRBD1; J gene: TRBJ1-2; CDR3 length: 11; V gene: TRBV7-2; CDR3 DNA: TGTGTCACATCAGGGGGGGCAGGCTACACCTTC; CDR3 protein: CVTSGGAGYTF
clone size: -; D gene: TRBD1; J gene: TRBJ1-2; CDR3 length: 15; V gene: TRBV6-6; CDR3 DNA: TGTGCCAGCAGCCCTCCGGGACAGGGTTTTCATGGCTACACCTTC; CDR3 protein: CASSPPGQGFHGYTF
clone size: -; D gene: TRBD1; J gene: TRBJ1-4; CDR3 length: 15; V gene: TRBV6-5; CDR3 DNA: TGTGCCAGCAGCCGAAACCGGGACAGAAAAGAAAAACTGTTTTTT; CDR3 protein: CASSRNRDRKEKLFF
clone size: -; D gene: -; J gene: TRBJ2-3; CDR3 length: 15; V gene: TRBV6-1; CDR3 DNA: TGTGCCAGCAGTGACTGGGACGACCTCACAGATACGCAGTATTTT; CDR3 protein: CASSDWDDLTDTQYF
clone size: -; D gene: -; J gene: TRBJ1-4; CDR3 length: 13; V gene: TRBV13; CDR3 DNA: TGTGCCAGCAGAATGCAGGGTAATGAAAAACTGTTTTTT; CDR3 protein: CASRMQGNEKLFF